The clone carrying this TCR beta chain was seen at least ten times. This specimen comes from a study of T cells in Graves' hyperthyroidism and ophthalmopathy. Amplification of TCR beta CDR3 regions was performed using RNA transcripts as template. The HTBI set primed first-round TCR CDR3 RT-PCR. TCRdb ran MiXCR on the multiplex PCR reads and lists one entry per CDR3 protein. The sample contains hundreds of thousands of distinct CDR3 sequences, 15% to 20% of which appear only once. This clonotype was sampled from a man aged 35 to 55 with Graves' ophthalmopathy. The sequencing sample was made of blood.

CDR3 residues: CATDGTSGSSDTQYF. In DNA form, the CDR3 reads TGTGCCACTGACGGGACTAGCGGTTCATCAGATACGCAGTATTTT. This chain uses TRBV2 with TRBJ2-3, with 11 bases fitting TRBD2. The CDR3 loop spans 15 amino acids. V shed 10 bases, J shed 4 bases, and the junction held 10 bases outside the gene matches. Germline V gives CDR1 SNHLY, CDR2 FYNNEI.